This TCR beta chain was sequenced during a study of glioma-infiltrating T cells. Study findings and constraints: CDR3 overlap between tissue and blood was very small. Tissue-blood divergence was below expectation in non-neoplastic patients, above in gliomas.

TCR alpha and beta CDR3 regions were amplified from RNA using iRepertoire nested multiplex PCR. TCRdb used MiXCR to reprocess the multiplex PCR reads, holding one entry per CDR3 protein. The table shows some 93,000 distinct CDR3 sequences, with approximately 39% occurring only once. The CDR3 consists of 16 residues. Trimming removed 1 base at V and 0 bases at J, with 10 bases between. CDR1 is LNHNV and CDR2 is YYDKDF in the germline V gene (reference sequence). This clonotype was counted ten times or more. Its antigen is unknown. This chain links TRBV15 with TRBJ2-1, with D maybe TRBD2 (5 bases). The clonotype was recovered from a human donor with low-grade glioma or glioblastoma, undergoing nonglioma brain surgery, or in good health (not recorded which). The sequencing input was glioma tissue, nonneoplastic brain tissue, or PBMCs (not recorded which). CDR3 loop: CATSRVDFVSYNEQFF. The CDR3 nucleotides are TGTGCCACCAGCAGAGTGGACTTCGTCTCCTACAATGAGCAGTTCTTC.